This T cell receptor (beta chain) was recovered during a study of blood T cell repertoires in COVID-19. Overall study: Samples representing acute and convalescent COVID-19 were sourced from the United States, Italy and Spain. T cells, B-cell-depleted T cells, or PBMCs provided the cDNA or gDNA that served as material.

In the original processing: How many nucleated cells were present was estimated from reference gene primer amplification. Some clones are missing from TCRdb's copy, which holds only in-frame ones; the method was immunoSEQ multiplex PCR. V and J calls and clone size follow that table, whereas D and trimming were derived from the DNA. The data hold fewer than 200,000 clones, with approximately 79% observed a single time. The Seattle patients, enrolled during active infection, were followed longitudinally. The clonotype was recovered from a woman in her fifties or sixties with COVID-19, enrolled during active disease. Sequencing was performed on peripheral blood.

The CDR3, as DNA: TGTGCCAGCAGTTCGGTGGGCGCGGGAGGGCCTTACAATGAGCAGTTCTTC. Translating it yields CASSSVGAGGPYNEQFF. J is TRBJ2-1 and V is TRBV28, with 9 bases lining up with TRBD2. CDR3 length: 17 amino acids. Trimming took 4 bases from V and 4 from J; bases not matched to a gene: 11. CDR1 MDHEN and CDR2 SYDVKM come from the germline V gene.